One sample yielded the 5 T cell receptor beta chains listed below, sequenced in a study of T cell repertoires in cytomegalovirus infection. TCRdb itself ran the reads through MiXCR, one entry per CDR3 protein. The top ten clones hold 11% to 15% of a sample with about 920,000 distinct CDR3 sequences, around 31% of them seen once. The antigens of these receptors remain unknown. This specimen was cultured CD8+ T cells from PBMCs, taken from culture after CMV antigen stimulation. These TCRs come from a human donor in good health (CMV status not recorded). Some clones in this sample may be carry-over from other donors' samples.

Only a few counts were recorded for this clonotype. The genes are TRBV6-1 and TRBJ1-2; no firm D call. Germline CDR1 reads MNHNS; CDR2 reads SASEGT. Trimming removed 0 bases at V and 4 bases at J, with 9 bases between. The CDR3 loop spans 14 amino acids. The CDR3 protein is CASSEALPVYGYTF. In DNA form, the CDR3 reads TGTGCCAGCAGTGAAGCGCTTCCGGTCTATGGCTACACCTTC.

There are a few counts of this clonotype. The rearrangement uses TRBV12-5 and TRBJ2-2; 7 bases map to TRBD1. This CDR3 contains 16 residues. Per germline, CDR1 LGHNT and CDR2 FRNRAP. The junction had 4 bases not matched to a gene; V was cut back by 0 bases and J by 3 bases. For the CDR3, the DNA is TGTGCTAGTGGTTTGGTACTTGGACAGGACACCGGGGAGCTGTTTTTT. This gives the protein CASGLVLGQDTGELFF.

This chain connects TRBV27 to TRBJ2-7, with TRBD1 matching 7 bases. The CDR3 loop spans 16 amino acids. Germline lookup yields CDR1 MNHEY and CDR2 SMNVEV (reference sequence). V lost 4 bases to trimming and J lost 2 bases; unmatched junction nucleotides: 11. Here the CDR3 DNA reads TGTGCCAGCAGTTCTTTGACAGGGAATTATCCCTACGAGCAGTACTTC. Its protein product is CASSSLTGNYPYEQYF.

A few counts support this clonotype. This chain links TRBV18 with TRBJ2-7; D is perhaps TRBD1 (6 bases). The V end lost 3 bases, the J end lost 4 bases, and 10 bases lay between the germline ends. This CDR3 spans 13 amino acids. Germline V gene sequence: CDR1 KGHSH, CDR2 LQKENI. The CDR3 loop reads CASSPSQGYEQYF. The DNA for the CDR3 is TGTGCCAGCTCACCGTCACAGGGTTACGAGCAGTACTTC.

The chain has TRBV2 and TRBJ2-5; TRBD1 matches at 8 bases. Germline values: CDR1 SNHLY, CDR2 FYNNEI. The junction had 3 bases not matched to a gene; V was cut back by 4 bases and J by 5 bases. CDR3 length: 13 amino acids. In DNA form, the CDR3 reads TGTGCCAGCAGTGCCCAGGGGGCGGAGACCCAGTACTTC. The encoded protein is CASSAQGAETQYF.